This passage covers 31 T cell receptor beta chains from one sample sequenced in a study of blood T cell repertoires in COVID-19 (dated by TCRdb to 2020 to 2021). Library preparation employed the immunoSEQ multiplex PCR assay. Drawn from immuneACCESS, this table holds only the in-frame rearrangements with V and J called that TCRdb kept. Clones are partly lost; checked studies trace under half to an unresolved V gene and leave the rest unexplained. The sample profile shows around 95,000 clones; about 90% of them were found once. Of the sample, 5% falls within the top ten clones. Sequencing input: peripheral blood. These receptors came from a human donor in a cohort sampled during active COVID-19.

This clone was recorded a few times. The chain joins TRBV4-1 to TRBJ1-6, with 9 bases lining up with TRBD1. Germline CDR1 is MGHRA and CDR2 is YSYEKL. Trimming removed 0 bases from V and 12 bases from J; junction bases left unmatched: 12. This CDR3 region has 17 residues. CDR3 sequence reads: CASSQDFPPDRGQPLHF. The CDR3, as DNA: TGCGCCAGCAGCCAAGATTTCCCCCCGGACAGGGGACAACCCCTCCACTTT.

The sample holds one count of this clone. The CDR3 sequence is CASARSTDTQYF. CDR3 nucleotides: TGTGCTAGTGCTAGGAGCACAGATACGCAGTATTTT. The gene calls are TRBV12-5 and TRBJ2-3; D call uncertain. Germline V gene data show CDR1 as LGHNT and CDR2 as FRNRAP. V lost 7 bases, J lost 0 bases, and 5 bases lay in between. The CDR3 sequence is 12 residues long.

CDR3 amino acids: CASSLDGSDYYGYTF. DNA for the CDR3: TGTGCCAGCAGCTTGGACGGTAGCGATTACTATGGCTACACCTTC. The chain employs TRBV5-5 and TRBJ1-2; D remains unclear. Germline V gives CDR1 SGHKS, CDR2 YYEKEE (reference sequence). The CDR3 sequence is 15 residues long. V lost 0 bases and J 3 bases, leaving 12 bases between the germline ends.

CDR3 sequence (DNA): TGTGCCAGTAGTATGGGTAGCGGGAGGACTCAAAACATTCAGTACTTC. This gives the protein CASSMGSGRTQNIQYF. This rearrangement joins TRBV19 to TRBJ2-4, with TRBD2 identical over 10 bases. The germline gives CDR1 LNHDA, CDR2 SQIVND (reference sequence). CDR3 length equals 16 residues. J lost 5 bases, V lost 3 bases, and 7 bases had no gene match.

V gene TRBV25-1 combines with J gene TRBJ2-4; D is unclear. Germline CDR1 is MGHDK and CDR2 is SYGVNS. Trimming took 6 bases from V and 1 from J, leaving 16 bases between them. The CDR3 contains 16 residues. This chain's CDR3 is CASREPPAGAKNIQYF. CDR3 nucleotide sequence: TGTGCCAGCAGAGAACCTCCCGCAGGTGCCAAAAACATTCAGTACTTC.

The CDR3: CASSQAGTKGSVYEQFF. For the CDR3, the DNA is TGCGCCAGCAGCCAAGCGGGTACAAAAGGGAGTGTCTATGAGCAGTTCTTC. The rearrangement uses TRBV4-3 and TRBJ2-1; D is perhaps TRBD2 (5 bases). Deletions cut 1 base from V and 8 bases from J, with 21 bases between. CDR3 length: 17 residues. Germline assignment: CDR1 LGHNA and CDR2 YSLEER.

The chain uses TRBV7-9 and TRBJ2-7; D perhaps matches TRBD1 (7 bases). This CDR3 is 15 amino acids long. Germline V gene lookup returns CDR1 SEHNR and CDR2 FQNEAQ (reference sequence). Trimming cost V 8 bases and J 5 bases, with 22 bases left between them. The CDR3 here is CASRATEGARHEQYF. DNA of the CDR3: TGTGCCAGCCGGGCAACGGAGGGGGCGAGGCACGAGCAGTACTTC.

The chain has TRBV25-1 and TRBJ1-2; D perhaps matches TRBD1 (6 bases). The CDR3 consists of 12 residues. Trimming took off 6 bases at V and 2 bases at J, with 7 bases between the two ends. Per germline, CDR1 MGHDK and CDR2 SYGVNS. The CDR3 sequence: CASRGGNYGYTF. CDR3 nucleotide sequence: TGTGCCAGCAGAGGGGGAAACTATGGCTACACCTTC.

The V gene is TRBV28, the J gene TRBJ2-3; 11 bases are shared with TRBD2. This CDR3 has 17 residues. The junction had 8 bases not matched to a gene; V was cut back by 6 bases and J by 0 bases. Germline CDR1 is MDHEN and CDR2 is SYDVKM. Here the CDR3 DNA reads TGTGCCAGCAGCTCTGCCGGACTAGCGGGTAGCACAGATACGCAGTATTTT. This encodes CASSSAGLAGSTDTQYF. The whole variable domain, filled in from reference TRBV28 and TRBJ2-3, reads DVKVTQSSRYLVKRTGEKVFLECVQDMDHENMFWYRQDPGLGLRLIYFSYDVKMKEKGDIPEGYSVSREKKERFSLILESASTNQTSMYLCASSSAGLAGSTDTQYFGPGTRLTVL.

The chain has TRBV27 and TRBJ1-2; 7 positions agree with TRBD1. V gave up 3 bases and J gave up 2 bases; unmatched junction bases: 6. In germline, CDR1 is MNHEY, CDR2 SMNVEV (reference sequence). The length of the CDR3 is 15 residues. CDR3 bases: TGTGCCAGCAGTTTGGGGACAGATAGGAACTATGGCTACACCTTC. Residues: CASSLGTDRNYGYTF.

V gene TRBV7-3 combines with J gene TRBJ2-1; possibly TRBD2 for D (6 bases). CDR3 length: 13 residues. Trimming removed 3 bases from V and 9 bases from J, with 12 bases in between. CDR1 is SGHTA, CDR2 FQGTGA, per germline. The DNA of the CDR3 is TGTGCCAGCAGCTTTATGGCCGGGGGTGAGCAGTTCTTC. As protein: CASSFMAGGEQFF.

This sequence joins TRBV6-5 and TRBJ1-2, with a weak D call TRBD1 (6 bases). Per the germline V gene, CDR1 is MNHEY and CDR2 is SVGAGI. The CDR3 runs to 13 residues. The V end was cut by 0 bases, the J end by 4 bases, with 6 bases between. The CDR3 sequence is CASSYSGGYGYTF. In DNA, the CDR3 is TGTGCCAGCAGTTACTCAGGGGGCTATGGCTACACCTTC.

V and J are TRBV2 and TRBJ2-1; D not resolved. V was trimmed by 7 bases and J by 7 bases, leaving 11 bases between them. CDR1 is SNHLY, CDR2 FYNNEI, per germline. CDR3 length: 12 residues. CDR3 loop: CASTYAFNEQFF. In DNA form, the CDR3 reads TGTGCCAGCACCTATGCGTTTAATGAGCAGTTCTTC.

The rearrangement links TRBV6-2 or TRBV6-3 to TRBJ2-1; 12 nucleotides line up with TRBD2. V was pared by 2 bases and J by 3 bases, with 2 bases of the junction left unmatched. The length of the CDR3 is 16 residues. Germline CDR1 MNHEY, CDR2 SVGEGT. CDR3 protein: CASSYRTSGIYNEQFF. The CDR3 nucleotides are TGTGCCAGCAGTTACAGGACTAGCGGGATCTACAATGAGCAGTTCTTC.

The CDR3 nucleotides read TGTGCCAGCAGTGAATTCAGGGGCCACAATGAGCAGTTCTTC. It specifies CASSEFRGHNEQFF. This chain links TRBV6-1 with TRBJ2-1; TRBD1 might be the D (6 bases). Looked up from germline, CDR1 is MNHNS and CDR2 is SASEGT. V was shortened by 2 bases and J by 5 bases, with 10 bases between the two germline ends. This CDR3 has 14 amino acids.

The chain links TRBV7-2 to TRBJ2-1; 10 bases map to TRBD1. CDR1 and CDR2 from the germline V gene are SGHTA and FQGNSA. The CDR3 contains 15 residues. The trim removed 0 bases at V and 8 bases at J, leaving 4 bases unmatched. The CDR3, as DNA: TGTGCCAGCAGCTTAGCGGGGACAGGGGCCCATGAGCAGTTCTTC. Translation gives CASSLAGTGAHEQFF.

The CDR3 DNA is TGTGCCAGCAGGTATCCCGTGGGCGGGGGGCGAGACTATGGCTACACCTTC. Amino acids: CASRYPVGGGRDYGYTF. V usage is TRBV28 and J usage is TRBJ1-2; a weak D match, TRBD1 (6 bases). Germline V lookup: CDR1 MDHEN, CDR2 SYDVKM. V lost 6 bases and J 3 bases, leaving 23 bases between the germline ends. This CDR3 is 17 amino acids long.

The CDR3 region has the DNA TGCGCCAGCAGCTTGTCTACGGGGGATTTCTACGAGCAGTACTTC. This sequence encodes CASSLSTGDFYEQYF. V gene TRBV5-1 combines with J gene TRBJ2-7, with a possible D match to TRBD2 (6 bases). Germline lookup yields CDR1 SGHRS and CDR2 YFSETQ. V lost 1 base and J 3 bases, leaving 14 bases between the germline ends. The CDR3 extends over 15 amino acids.

The chain combines TRBV5-1 with TRBJ2-6; TRBD2 aligns across 10 bases. The CDR3 consists of 20 residues. Germline V gives CDR1 SGHRS, CDR2 YFSETQ. The trim removed 1 base at V and 0 bases at J, leaving 10 bases unmatched. As DNA, the CDR3 is TGCGCCAGCAGCTTGAGGGCTAGCGGGAGCCACCTCTCTGGGGCCAACGTCCTGACTTTC. Protein sequence: CASSLRASGSHLSGANVLTF.

The V and J genes are TRBV28 and TRBJ2-3; perhaps TRBD1 as D (6 bases). V lost 6 bases to trimming and J lost 7 bases, with 20 bases between them. Germline lookup yields CDR1 MDHEN and CDR2 SYDVKM. CDR3 size: 15 residues. This chain's CDR3 is CASSRRGGRGNTQYF. The CDR3 DNA reads TGTGCCAGCAGCCGCCGGGGCGGAAGGGGGAATACGCAGTATTTT.

The chain couples TRBV5-6 to TRBJ1-5; D might be TRBD1 (6 bases). Per germline, CDR1 SGHDT and CDR2 YYEEEE. The V end was cut by 4 bases, the J end by 5 bases, with 16 bases between. The CDR3 has 15 amino acids. CDR3 sequence reads: CASSETGFWDQPQHF. In DNA, the CDR3 is TGTGCCAGCAGCGAAACAGGGTTCTGGGATCAGCCCCAGCATTTT.

This chain joins TRBV10-1 and TRBJ2-3; D may be TRBD1 (6 bases). CDR1 is WNHNN and CDR2 is SYGVQD in the germline V gene (reference sequence). Trimming removed 9 bases at V and 2 bases at J, with 12 bases between. The CDR3 sequence is 13 residues long. This CDR3 reads CARQDSFTDTQYF. The CDR3, as DNA: TGCGCCAGACAGGACAGTTTCACAGATACGCAGTATTTT.

The V and J genes are TRBV4-3 and TRBJ2-3; 11 nucleotides line up with TRBD2. Germline trimming cut 0 bases from V and 4 bases from J; bases unmatched to any gene: 6. The CDR3 totals 17 residues. Looked up from germline, CDR1 is LGHNA and CDR2 is YSLEER. CDR3 DNA: TGCGCCAGCAGCCAAGACGGACTAGCGGGTAGGGCAGATACGCAGTATTTT. Translated: CASSQDGLAGRADTQYF.

The chain carries TRBV19 and TRBJ2-6; 10 bases match TRBD2. With 3 bases clipped from V and 0 bases from J, the junction kept 8 bases outside the gene matches. The germline gives CDR1 LNHDA, CDR2 SQIVND (reference sequence). The CDR3 covers 19 residues. CDR3 loop: CASSIALAGASSGANVLTF. CDR3 DNA: TGTGCCAGTAGTATTGCGCTAGCGGGAGCCTCCTCTGGGGCCAACGTCCTGACTTTC.

In this sample, this clone turned up a few times. This chain links TRBV7-9 with TRBJ2-2; tentative D call: TRBD2 (5 bases). The V gene lost 4 bases and the J gene lost 5 bases, with 8 bases spanning the gap. The CDR3 consists of 13 residues. CDR1 and CDR2 (germline): SEHNR, FQNEAQ (reference sequence). The CDR3 protein is CASSSTGTGELFF. The CDR3 DNA reads TGTGCCAGCAGCTCAACGGGGACCGGGGAGCTGTTTTTT.

This chain joins TRBV29-1 and TRBJ2-5; weak D call: TRBD1 (5 bases). Germline CDR1 SQVTM, CDR2 ANQGSEA. The ends were cut back, 6 bases at V and 4 bases at J, with 9 bases in the middle. CDR3 size: 11 residues. The CDR3 is CSVTVTETQYF. The CDR3 region has the DNA TGCAGCGTGACAGTAACAGAGACCCAGTACTTC.

This rearrangement joins TRBV5-8 to TRBJ2-3; D is possibly TRBD1 (6 bases). CDR1 is SGHTS and CDR2 is YDEGEE in the germline V gene. Trimming stripped 0 bases from V and 6 bases from J, with 8 bases between. The CDR3 extends over 13 amino acids. Here the CDR3 reads CASSLAQGDTQYF. As DNA, the CDR3 is TGTGCCAGCAGCTTGGCTCAGGGGGATACGCAGTATTTT.

The chain couples TRBV10-3 to TRBJ2-5; D perhaps matches TRBD1 (6 bases). The CDR3 extends over 12 amino acids. Trimming left V 6 bases short and J 2 bases short, with 7 bases between. The V gene's germline CDR1 is ENHRY and CDR2 SYGVKD. Here the CDR3 reads CAIRDRQETQYF. The DNA of the CDR3 is TGTGCCATCAGGGACAGACAAGAGACCCAGTACTTC.

The chain links TRBV7-2 to TRBJ2-1, with a tentative D call TRBD1 (6 bases). The CDR3 consists of 14 residues. Trimming pared 0 bases from V and 6 bases from J, leaving 9 bases between. Germline values: CDR1 SGHTA, CDR2 FQGNSA. In nucleotides, the CDR3 is TGTGCCAGCAGCTTAGCGGCAGGGGCCAATGAGCAGTTCTTC. It translates to CASSLAAGANEQFF.

The chain carries TRBV28 and TRBJ1-2; TRBD1 aligns across 8 bases. The CDR3 runs to 14 residues. J was trimmed by 7 bases and V by 1 base; bases with no gene match: 5. Per the germline V gene, CDR1 is MDHEN and CDR2 is SYDVKM. CDR3 in DNA: TGTGCCAGCAGTTTATCGGGACAGGTGACTGGCTACACCTTC. Translated: CASSLSGQVTGYTF.

This chain joins TRBV6-5 and TRBJ1-2; 8 bases map to TRBD1. Germline V gives CDR1 MNHEY, CDR2 SVGAGI. The CDR3 is 15 residues long. Trimming cost V 5 bases and J 4 bases; bases outside gene matches: 9. In DNA, the CDR3 is TGTGCCAGCAGTACCCGGACAGGGAGGGTCTATGGCTACACCTTC. It is translated as CASSTRTGRVYGYTF.